This T cell receptor (beta chain) was recovered during a study of identical twins. One entry per CDR3 protein results from TCRdb running MiXCR on the 5' RACE reads. This repertoire shows about 900,000 distinct CDR3 sequences, over 9% found once; its top ten account for 1.5% to 2%. This clonotype was detected only a few times. V lost 6 bases, J lost 3 bases, and 6 bases stayed unmatched. The length of the CDR3 is 15 residues. Per germline, CDR1 MDHEN and CDR2 SYDVKM. This same sample was also part of a study on yellow fever vaccine responses in identical twins.

The receptor was derived from a woman aged 18 to 35 in good health. Sequenced: PBMCs. V gene TRBV28 combines with J gene TRBJ2-1; TRBD1 aligns across 9 bases. The CDR3 is CASSKQGAGYNEQFF. The CDR3 region has the DNA TGTGCCAGCAGCAAACAGGGGGCCGGCTACAATGAGCAGTTCTTC.